This T cell receptor (beta chain) was obtained from a study of cytomegalovirus exposure and HLA in healthy donors. Findings and limits, study-wide: In a later analysis, productive TCRs from donors in an Asian-associated ancestry cluster reportedly carried fewer N-insertions than the cohort mean.

Per germline, CDR1 SGHAT and CDR2 FQNNGV. The trim removed 4 bases at V and 9 bases at J, leaving 8 bases unmatched. This CDR3 spans 15 amino acids. This clone was detected a few times. The antigen is unknown. The primer mix had 60 Vbeta and 13 Jbeta primers. The method was immunoSEQ multiplex PCR; TCRdb's version includes in-frame clones alone and lacks a portion of them. Of about 200,000 clones in the sample, under 85% were seen once. The sequence was collected from a man aged 50 to 60 in good health and CMV-seronegative. Sequencing was done on a sample of PBMCs. J is TRBJ2-1 and V is TRBV11-2; 11 nucleotides match TRBD2. The CDR3: CASSSLAGVKREQFF. Written as DNA, the CDR3 is TGTGCCAGCAGCTCACTAGCGGGAGTTAAACGTGAGCAGTTCTTC.